This is a list of T cell receptor beta chains from one sample in a study of radiation and T cells in renal cell carcinoma. TCRdb's copy holds only in-frame clones and misses some; the assay was immunoSEQ multiplex PCR. The repertoire holds around 18,000 clones, with 58% as singletons. The sequencing here drew on tumor tissue, taken from a patient whose treatment was nephrectomy without radiotherapy. All receptors come from a man aged 40-50 years with renal cell carcinoma. Each CDR3 is given with its conserved first and last residue. The D gene is left open where the match is weak. Size is stated for part of the rows, as once, few or many counts, or as a class when the clone is expanded.

clone_size	j_call	d_call	v_call	cdr3_aa	cdr3_nt
.	TRBJ1-1	.	TRBV9	CASSVSNGPRAEAFF	TGTGCCAGCAGCGTATCTAACGGGCCGCGTGCTGAAGCTTTCTTT
.	TRBJ1-3	TRBD1	TRBV11-2	CASSKRQGASGNTIYF	TGTGCCAGCAGCAAACGACAGGGGGCATCTGGAAACACCATATATTTT
.	TRBJ1-5	.	TRBV19	CASSITGRQPQHF	TGTGCCAGTAGTATCACAGGGAGGCAGCCCCAGCATTTT
medium-sized	TRBJ1-5	.	TRBV9	CASSVGGSQPQHF	TGTGCCAGCAGCGTAGGAGGGTCACAGCCCCAGCATTTT
medium-sized	TRBJ2-5	TRBD1	TRBV28	CASTTGTGVETQYF	TGTGCCAGCACCACGGGAACAGGGGTAGAGACCCAGTACTTC
.	TRBJ1-4	.	TRBV9	CASTRGAQTNEKLFF	TGTGCCAGCACCCGAGGGGCGCAAACTAATGAAAAACTGTTTTTT
.	TRBJ1-2	.	TRBV7-3	CASSSDWRDSGYTF	TGTGCCAGCAGCTCCGACTGGCGGGACTCTGGCTACACCTTC
.	TRBJ2-3	.	TRBV2	CASSEALLGRGEQYF	TGTGCCAGCAGTGAAGCGCTTCTAGGGCGGGGTGAGCAGTATTTT
few	TRBJ1-1	.	TRBV13	CASSSRRVEAFF	TGTGCCAGCAGCTCACGAAGGGTTGAAGCTTTCTTT
.	TRBJ1-6	TRBD1	TRBV2	CASSRDSNSPLHF	TGTGCCAGCAGTCGGGACAGTAATTCACCCCTCCACTTT
.	TRBJ1-1	.	TRBV2	CASSEIVTEAFF	TGTGCCAGCAGTGAAATAGTCACTGAAGCTTTCTTT
few	TRBJ1-2	.	TRBV9	CASSVAGGPLYGYTF	TGTGCCAGCAGCGTAGCGGGGGGCCCCCTCTATGGCTACACCTTC
few	TRBJ1-3	.	TRBV6-4	CASSDHLLLKLPSSGNTIYF	TGTGCCAGCAGTGACCACCTCCTCCTAAAATTACCTAGCTCTGGAAACACCATATATTTT
.	TRBJ2-7	TRBD2	TRBV19	CASSLAGEISEQYF	TGTGCCAGTAGTTTAGCGGGGGAGATTTCGGAGCAGTACTTC
.	TRBJ1-1	.	TRBV11-2	CASRHTTYEREKNTEAFF	TGTGCCAGCAGACATACTACCTACGAGCGAGAAAAGAACACTGAAGCTTTCTTT
.	TRBJ1-3	TRBD1	TRBV10-3	CAISPSGTGISGNTIYF	TGTGCCATCAGTCCCTCCGGGACAGGAATCTCTGGAAACACCATATATTTT
.	TRBJ1-2	.	TRBV5-8	CASSRGSTKGYTF	TGTGCCAGCAGCCGAGGGTCTACCAAAGGCTACACCTTC
once	TRBJ1-5	.	TRBV27	CASTPAGGGQRGNQPQHF	TGTGCCAGCACTCCGGCGGGGGGCGGTCAGCGAGGCAATCAGCCCCAGCATTTT
.	TRBJ1-2	.	TRBV5-8	CASSLEGRYGYGYTF	TGTGCCAGCAGCTTGGAAGGGAGGTATGGCTATGGCTACACCTTC
large	TRBJ1-1	.	TRBV4-2	CASSQRQWRGAEAFF	TGTGCCAGCAGCCAACGACAGTGGAGAGGCGCTGAAGCTTTCTTT
.	TRBJ1-1	.	TRBV7-3	CASSLTTMNTEAFF	TGTGCCAGCAGCTTAACTACCATGAACACTGAAGCTTTCTTT
.	TRBJ2-5	.	TRBV10-3	CAILSSAVPYQETQYF	TGTGCCATCCTCTCGTCTGCAGTCCCCTACCAAGAGACCCAGTACTTC
.	TRBJ2-3	TRBD2	TRBV4-3	CASSQDWSRGVITDTQYF	TGCGCCAGCAGCCAAGATTGGTCGCGGGGGGTGATCACAGATACGCAGTATTTT
.	TRBJ2-7	.	TRBV9	CASSVAPQIGSYEQYF	TGTGCCAGCAGCGTAGCCCCACAGATTGGCTCCTACGAGCAGTACTTC
.	TRBJ2-7	TRBD1	TRBV29-1	CSVGQGANEQYF	TGCAGCGTTGGACAGGGGGCAAACGAGCAGTACTTC
.	TRBJ2-1	TRBD1	TRBV19	CASSIGGQVYNEQFF	TGTGCCAGTAGTATAGGGGGACAGGTTTACAATGAGCAGTTCTTC
.	TRBJ2-5	.	TRBV28	CASSLLGGQETQYF	TGTGCCAGCAGTTTACTTGGAGGGCAAGAGACCCAGTACTTC
few	TRBJ1-4	TRBD1	TRBV4-2	CASSQAGGRGGEKLFF	TGTGCCAGCAGCCAAGCAGGGGGCAGGGGTGGTGAAAAACTGTTTTTT
.	TRBJ1-2	.	TRBV12-5	CASGIWAESSGYTF	TGTGCTAGTGGTATCTGGGCCGAGTCAAGTGGCTACACCTTC
.	TRBJ1-2	.	TRBV13	CASSREQSYGYTF	TGTGCCAGCAGCCGGGAGCAGAGCTATGGCTACACCTTC
.	TRBJ1-4	.	TRBV29-1	CSATRGTNEKLFF	TGCAGCGCGACTCGTGGAACTAATGAAAAACTGTTTTTT
few	TRBJ1-2	.	TRBV7-8	CASSLEGLAGPVPNYGYTF	TGTGCCAGCAGCTTAGAGGGTCTGGCAGGGCCAGTTCCCAACTATGGCTACACCTTC
.	TRBJ1-2	TRBD1	TRBV2	CASSLWTTGGHGYTF	TGTGCCAGCAGCCTTTGGACGACAGGGGGGCATGGCTACACCTTC
medium-sized	TRBJ2-2	TRBD1	TRBV15	CAIPGQGVSGELFF	TGTGCCATACCGGGACAGGGGGTTTCCGGGGAGCTGTTTTTT
.	TRBJ2-7	.	TRBV7-2	CASSLTGQVYEQYF	TGTGCCAGCAGCCTTACGGGACAAGTCTACGAGCAGTACTTC
few	TRBJ2-1	TRBD2	TRBV27	CASSTLASGGAGEQFF	TGTGCCAGCAGTACCTTAGCTAGCGGGGGGGCCGGTGAGCAGTTCTTC
.	TRBJ2-1	.	TRBV5-1	CASTPGGGYNEQFF	TGCGCCAGCACCCCAGGAGGGGGGTACAATGAGCAGTTCTTC
.	TRBJ1-1	.	TRBV2	CASIRGNTEAFF	TGTGCCAGCATCAGGGGGAACACTGAAGCTTTCTTT
few	TRBJ2-5	TRBD1	TRBV15	CATSRDRGQETQYF	TGTGCCACCTCTCGGGACAGGGGACAAGAGACCCAGTACTTC
.	TRBJ1-1	.	TRBV6-6	CASSPQGQFTEAFF	TGTGCCAGCAGCCCCCAAGGACAGTTCACTGAAGCTTTCTTT
.	TRBJ2-4	TRBD1	TRBV5-1	CASTSGDREVKNIQYF	TGCGCCAGCACCTCTGGGGACAGGGAGGTAAAAAACATTCAGTACTTC
few	TRBJ1-6	TRBD1	TRBV18	CASSPDRGAVGNSPLHF	TGTGCCAGCTCACCTGACAGGGGAGCGGTCGGTAATTCACCCCTCCACTTT
few	TRBJ2-2	.	TRBV29-1	CSVTRTNTGELFF	TGCAGCGTGACTAGGACGAACACCGGGGAGCTGTTTTTT
few	TRBJ1-3	.	TRBV2	CASRGDTAGNTIYF	TGTGCCAGCAGGGGGGACACAGCTGGAAACACCATATATTTT
medium-sized	TRBJ1-1	.	TRBV4-1	CASSQGGAEAFF	TGCGCCAGCAGCCAAGGCGGCGCTGAAGCTTTCTTT
few	TRBJ1-1	.	TRBV6-5	CASSNARGEAFF	TGTGCCAGCAGCAACGCCCGGGGCGAAGCTTTCTTT
.	TRBJ2-7	TRBD2	TRBV5-1	CASSLGPAGGRPSQYEQYF	TGCGCCAGCAGCTTGGGACCAGCGGGGGGGCGGCCTTCCCAGTACGAGCAGTACTTC
.	TRBJ1-2	.	TRBV6-1	CASSPPGVSPGYTF	TGTGCCAGCAGTCCCCCGGGCGTCTCTCCTGGCTACACCTTC
.	TRBJ1-1	.	TRBV28	CASTPGGESTEAFF	TGTGCCAGCACCCCCGGTGGGGAGAGCACTGAAGCTTTCTTT
.	TRBJ2-2	TRBD1	TRBV7-8	CASSRDRASGELFF	TGTGCCAGCAGCAGAGACAGGGCGTCCGGGGAGCTGTTTTTT
.	TRBJ1-1	.	TRBV5-1	CASSPSSLMNTEAFF	TGCGCCAGCAGCCCATCCAGCCTAATGAACACTGAAGCTTTCTTT
.	TRBJ1-3	.	TRBV18	CASSPQRASSGNTIYF	TGTGCCAGCTCACCTCAGAGGGCCAGCTCTGGAAACACCATATATTTT
.	TRBJ1-1	.	TRBV6-5	CASRRGANTEAFF	TGTGCCAGCAGAAGGGGAGCAAACACTGAAGCTTTCTTT
few	TRBJ1-2	.	TRBV7-8	CASSPDRLYTF	TGTGCCAGCAGCCCCGACAGACTATACACCTTC
.	TRBJ1-1	.	TRBV7-9	CASSSITTSPTEAFF	TGTGCCAGCAGCTCGATCACCACCAGTCCCACTGAAGCTTTCTTT
once	TRBJ1-5	.	TRBV6-5	CASSSVYSNQPQHF	TGTGCCAGCAGTTCCGTTTATAGCAATCAGCCCCAGCATTTT
few	TRBJ1-3	.	TRBV5-1	CASSLGTGIGNTIYF	TGCGCCAGCAGCTTGGGTACAGGGATTGGAAACACCATATATTTT
few	TRBJ1-2	TRBD1	TRBV5-5	CASSIDTGAGYTF	TGTGCCAGCAGCATAGATACAGGGGCCGGCTACACCTTC
.	TRBJ2-2	TRBD2	TRBV14	CASSVGLAGAYTGELFF	TGTGCCAGCAGCGTGGGACTAGCGGGGGCCTACACCGGGGAGCTGTTTTTT
.	TRBJ1-1	.	TRBV10-1	CASSESLRDEAFF	TGCGCCAGCAGTGAGTCGCTCAGGGACGAAGCTTTCTTT